These 30 T cell receptor beta chains share one sample of origin, sequenced in a study of cytomegalovirus exposure and HLA in healthy donors. The PCR ran on 60 Vbeta and 13 Jbeta primers. Clones were read by immunoSEQ multiplex PCR, and TCRdb kept only the in-frame ones, dropping some. The table has roughly 230,000 clones, 80% to 95% seen once. Input material: PBMCs. These TCRs come from a girl aged 2 to 10 in good health and CMV-seronegative.

In nucleotides, the CDR3 is TGTGCCAGCAGTTTACCATCCCGTCCGGGCTATGGCTACACCTTC. This sequence encodes CASSLPSRPGYGYTF. The chain combines TRBV28 with TRBJ1-2, with unresolved D. CDR1 MDHEN and CDR2 SYDVKM come from the germline V gene. The CDR3 length is 15 residues. Trimming took 2 bases from V and 4 from J, leaving 14 bases between them.

The V call is TRBV9, the J call TRBJ2-7; 8 nucleotides align to TRBD2. Per the germline V gene, CDR1 is SGDLS and CDR2 is YYNGEE. The junction had 9 bases not matched to a gene; V was cut back by 0 bases and J by 4 bases. CDR3 size: 16 residues. Here the CDR3 DNA reads TGTGCCAGCAGCGTAGATGGGGGACTAGATCTATACGAGCAGTACTTC. Its protein product is CASSVDGGLDLYEQYF.

The chain has TRBV11-2 and TRBJ2-3; unclear D gene. Deletions cut 1 base from V and 6 bases from J, with 5 bases between. This CDR3 spans 12 amino acids. The V gene's germline CDR1 is SGHAT and CDR2 FQNNGV. The CDR3 loop reads CASSLGEDTQYF. In DNA form, the CDR3 reads TGTGCCAGCAGCTTAGGAGAGGATACGCAGTATTTT.

In nucleotides, the CDR3 is TGCGCCAGCAGCTACGGACAGGGTATATACTACGAGCAGTACTTC. Translation: CASSYGQGIYYEQYF. The rearrangement uses TRBV5-1 and TRBJ2-7; 8 bases line up with TRBD1. V lost 3 bases to trimming and J lost 3 bases; unmatched junction nucleotides: 8. Germline CDR1 SGHRS, CDR2 YFSETQ. This CDR3 spans 15 amino acids. The variable domain in full, with the rest retrieved from reference TRBV5-1 and TRBJ2-7, is KAGVTQTPRYLIKTRGQQVTLSCSPISGHRSVSWYQQTPGQGLQFLFEYFSETQRNKGNFPGRFSGRQFSNSRSEMNVSTLELGDSALYLCASSYGQGIYYEQYFGPGTRLTVT.

CDR3: CASSSGQGKTEAFF. The CDR3 DNA is TGTGCCAGCAGCTCGGGACAGGGGAAGACTGAAGCTTTCTTT. The V gene is TRBV7-2, the J gene TRBJ1-1, with 10 bases fitting TRBD1. V lost 4 bases and J lost 5; bases outside the gene matches: 4. The CDR3 length is 14 residues. Germline V gene lookup returns CDR1 SGHTA and CDR2 FQGNSA.

The rearrangement uses TRBV9 and TRBJ2-7, with 9 bases matching TRBD1. The CDR3 has 15 residues. Trimming removed 3 bases from V and 3 bases from J; junction bases left unmatched: 7. Per germline, CDR1 SGDLS and CDR2 YYNGEE. The CDR3: CASSADGQGIYEQYF. The CDR3 DNA reads as TGTGCCAGCAGCGCAGATGGACAGGGGATCTACGAGCAGTACTTC.

This rearrangement joins TRBV7-2 to TRBJ1-3, with 9 bases that match TRBD1. CDR3 length: 18 residues. Per germline, CDR1 SGHTA and CDR2 FQGNSA. The ends lost 1 base at V and 1 base at J; junction bases unmatched: 8. The CDR3 is CASSLVWGQGGSGNTIYF. DNA of the CDR3: TGTGCCAGCAGCTTAGTTTGGGGACAGGGAGGGTCTGGAAACACCATATATTTT. Full variable domain (remainder filled in from reference TRBV7-2 and TRBJ1-3): GAGVSQSPSNKVTEKGKDVELRCDPISGHTALYWYRQSLGQGLEFLIYFQGNSAPDKSGLPSDRFSAERTGGSVSTLTIQRTQQEDSAVYLCASSLVWGQGGSGNTIYFGEGSWLTVV.

This chain links TRBV19 with TRBJ2-5; D might be TRBD1 (7 bases). Looked up from germline, CDR1 is LNHDA and CDR2 is SQIVND (reference sequence). Trimming cost V 3 bases and J 0 bases, with 11 bases left between them. This CDR3 has 15 residues. CDR3 sequence reads: CASSMAGQYQETQYF. As DNA, the CDR3 is TGTGCCAGTAGTATGGCGGGACAGTACCAAGAGACCCAGTACTTC.

The chain has TRBV18 and TRBJ2-5; D gene ambiguous. Trimming shortened V by 7 bases and J by 0 bases, and 15 bases separated the two germline ends. Germline assignment: CDR1 KGHSH and CDR2 LQKENI. The CDR3 loop spans 15 amino acids. CDR3 protein: CASYTEVADQETQYF. DNA of the CDR3: TGTGCCAGCTATACCGAGGTTGCCGACCAAGAGACCCAGTACTTC.

V and J are TRBV19 and TRBJ1-5; 10 bases fit TRBD1. This CDR3 spans 17 amino acids. Germline lookup yields CDR1 LNHDA and CDR2 SQIVND (reference sequence). The J segment lost 4 bases and the V segment lost 5 bases, leaving 11 bases of the junction unmatched. The CDR3 spells CASSDPRQGAENQPQHF. The CDR3 bases are TGTGCCAGTAGTGATCCACGACAGGGGGCGGAAAATCAGCCCCAGCATTTT.

The genes are TRBV29-1 and TRBJ2-5; D is possibly TRBD1 (5 bases). TRBJ2-7 matches the DNA end more closely, so the J call is doubtful. The CDR3 runs 13 residues. Germline V gives CDR1 SQVTM, CDR2 ANQGSEA. As DNA, the CDR3 is TGCAGCGTTGGGGAAGGGGTGTTATACGAGCAGTACTTC. This translates into CSVGEGVLYEQYF.

V is TRBV19 and J is TRBJ1-1, with D perhaps matching TRBD1 (6 bases). Germline CDR1 reads LNHDA; CDR2 reads SQIVND (reference sequence). V shed 5 bases and J shed 1 base, with 17 bases lying between them. The CDR3 is 16 residues long. This CDR3 is CASSDPEDSPNTEAFF. The CDR3, as DNA: TGTGCCAGTAGTGACCCCGAGGACAGCCCGAACACTGAAGCTTTCTTT.

This clone was picked up one time. The chain recombines TRBV18 with TRBJ1-4, with D possibly TRBD1 on 5 matching bases. CDR3 length: 11 residues. Trimming left V 4 bases short and J 8 bases short, with 5 bases between. CDR1 KGHSH and CDR2 LQKENI come from the germline V gene. CDR3 nucleotides: TGTGCCAGCTCACGGGGCGAAAAACTGTTTTTT. This codes for CASSRGEKLFF.

The chain links TRBV7-8 to TRBJ2-3, with 10 nucleotides matching TRBD2. Germline assignment: CDR1 SGHVS and CDR2 FQNEAQ. This CDR3 spans 16 amino acids. V lost 4 bases to trimming and J lost 6 bases; unmatched junction nucleotides: 10. The CDR3 loop reads CASSSPPSGSGDTQYF. CDR3 coding DNA: TGTGCCAGCAGCTCGCCACCTAGCGGGAGCGGGGATACGCAGTATTTT.

The chain employs TRBV9 and TRBJ1-2, with 9 bases matching TRBD1. V was pared by 4 bases and J by 7 bases, with 5 bases of the junction left unmatched. Per germline, CDR1 SGDLS and CDR2 YYNGEE. The CDR3 sequence is 13 residues long. The DNA of the CDR3 is TGTGCCAGCAGCTCCACAGGGGGCGGTGGCTACACCTTC. This translates into CASSSTGGGGYTF.

The chain combines TRBV2 with TRBJ1-5; tentative D call: TRBD1 (5 bases). This CDR3 spans 12 amino acids. With 6 bases removed from V and 3 bases from J, the gap between germline ends came to 6 bases. The germline V gene encodes CDR1 SNHLY and CDR2 FYNNEI. The CDR3 nucleotides read TGTGCCAGCAGCAGGGTCAATCAGCCCCAGCATTTT. The encoded protein is CASSRVNQPQHF.

The chain joins TRBV30 to TRBJ2-7; TRBD1 aligns across 7 bases. CDR3 length: 12 residues. Germline V gives CDR1 GTSNPN, CDR2 SVGIG (reference sequence). J lost 2 bases, V lost 7 bases, and 5 bases had no gene match. The CDR3 region has the DNA TGTGCCTTGGACAGGAGTACCTACGAGCAGTACTTC. Translated: CALDRSTYEQYF.

This sequence joins TRBV6-5 and TRBJ1-4; 9 nucleotides match TRBD1. The CDR3 consists of 15 residues. Losses at the gene ends were 6 bases for V and 4 bases for J; bases not matched to a gene: 6. Germline loops: CDR1 MNHEY, CDR2 SVGAGI. Written as DNA, the CDR3 is TGTGCCAGCAGGGGTACAGGGGGCCATAATGAAAAACTGTTTTTT. Translated: CASRGTGGHNEKLFF.

This chain connects TRBV28 to TRBJ2-7; TRBD1 agrees at 8 bases. The CDR3 runs 15 residues. Looked up from germline, CDR1 is MDHEN and CDR2 is SYDVKM. V gave up 6 bases and J gave up 4 bases; unmatched junction bases: 11. This CDR3 reads CASRVDRVGMYEQYF. The CDR3 nucleotides are TGTGCCAGCAGGGTGGACAGGGTGGGTATGTACGAGCAGTACTTC. Variable domain in full (rest from reference TRBV28 and TRBJ2-7): DVKVTQSSRYLVKRTGEKVFLECVQDMDHENMFWYRQDPGLGLRLIYFSYDVKMKEKGDIPEGYSVSREKKERFSLILESASTNQTSMYLCASRVDRVGMYEQYFGPGTRLTVT.

The genes are TRBV7-9 and TRBJ1-1; a weak D match, TRBD1 (6 bases). The germline V and J ends were trimmed by 5 bases and 1 base, with 17 bases remaining between them. Germline values: CDR1 SEHNR, CDR2 FQNEAQ (reference sequence). The CDR3 is made up of 16 amino acids. CDR3: CASSPVAGAKNTEAFF. CDR3 sequence (DNA): TGTGCCAGCAGCCCAGTGGCGGGGGCTAAGAACACTGAAGCTTTCTTT. Filled out from reference TRBV7-9 and TRBJ1-1, the complete variable domain reads DTGVSQNPRHKITKRGQNVTFRCDPISEHNRLYWYRQTLGQGPEFLTYFQNEAQLEKSRLLSDRFSAERPKGSFSTLEIQRTEQGDSAMYLCASSPVAGAKNTEAFFGQGTRLTVV.

This sequence joins TRBV28 and TRBJ2-7, with D possibly matching TRBD1 (5 bases). The CDR3 has 13 amino acids. CDR1 MDHEN and CDR2 SYDVKM come from the germline V gene. Trimming removed 7 bases from V and 2 bases from J, with 12 bases in between. Here the CDR3 reads CASTMGQTYEQYF. CDR3 in DNA: TGTGCCAGCACCATGGGGCAAACCTACGAGCAGTACTTC.

The V gene is TRBV15, the J gene TRBJ2-5, with 10 bases that match TRBD2. Germline values: CDR1 LNHNV, CDR2 YYDKDF (reference sequence). The V gene end was trimmed by 5 bases and the J gene end by 5 bases; junction bases not matched to a gene: 11. CDR3 size: 16 residues. CDR3 amino acids: CATSVRPSGSRETQYF. Here the CDR3 DNA reads TGTGCCACCAGCGTCCGCCCTAGCGGGAGCCGTGAGACCCAGTACTTC.

The V and J genes are TRBV6-1 and TRBJ2-7, with 10 bases matching TRBD1. The V and J ends lost 8 bases and 2 bases, in that order; junction bases with no gene match: 6. From germline, CDR1 is MNHNS and CDR2 SASEGT. The CDR3 covers 14 residues. The CDR3 nucleotides read TGTGCCAGCGAGGACAGGGGGAAAACCTACGAGCAGTACTTC. Amino acids: CASEDRGKTYEQYF.

Note on this clone: Additional DNA sequences in this sample encode the identical CDR3. The chain employs TRBV5-4 and TRBJ2-3, with 10 bases fitting TRBD2. The CDR3 runs to 15 residues. Germline-derived CDR1 and CDR2 are SGHNT and YYREEE (reference sequence). After removal of 9 bases from V and 8 bases from J, the junction contained 15 bases not matched to a gene. The CDR3 protein is CATTGLAGDRGTQYF. The CDR3 nucleotides are TGTGCCACCACCGGGCTAGCGGGGGACCGCGGTACGCAGTATTTT.

This chain connects TRBV27 to TRBJ2-5; 9 nucleotides match TRBD2. V shed 5 bases and J 3 bases; nucleotides not matched to a gene: 10. Germline values: CDR1 MNHEY, CDR2 SMNVEV (reference sequence). The CDR3 contains 16 residues. The CDR3, as DNA: TGTGCCAGCAGTGGTTTGACTAGCGGTTATGAAGAGACCCAGTACTTC. Protein: CASSGLTSGYEETQYF.

This clone was picked up a small number of times. This sequence joins TRBV4-2 and TRBJ1-5; 8 positions agree with TRBD1. CDR3 length equals 16 residues. Germline CDR1 is LGHNA and CDR2 is YNFKEQ. V was pared by 2 bases and J by 8 bases, with 11 bases of the junction left unmatched. The CDR3 loop is CASSQLDGQGDKPQHF. In DNA, the CDR3 is TGTGCCAGCAGCCAATTGGACGGACAGGGAGATAAGCCCCAGCATTTT.

The CDR3 reads CASSLDIGTSGPIEEQFF. The DNA for the CDR3 is TGTGCCAGCAGCTTGGATATCGGGACTAGCGGCCCGATAGAAGAGCAGTTCTTC. This chain links TRBV5-6 with TRBJ2-1; 11 bases fit TRBD2. V dropped 0 bases and J dropped 10; count of bases not matched to a gene: 15. There are 18 residues in the CDR3. Germline V gene data show CDR1 as SGHDT and CDR2 as YYEEEE.

As DNA, the CDR3 is TGTGCCAGCAGCTTTGCCACCGGGACAGACGGCTACACCTTC. Amino acids: CASSFATGTDGYTF. The gene calls are TRBV7-9 and TRBJ1-2; 7 bases agree with TRBD1. V dropped 3 bases and J dropped 8; count of bases not matched to a gene: 9. Looked up from germline, CDR1 is SEHNR and CDR2 is FQNEAQ (reference sequence). The CDR3 is 14 amino acids.

This clone was seen a handful of times. The rearrangement links TRBV6-5 to TRBJ1-1; no clear D gene. From germline, CDR1 is MNHEY and CDR2 SVGAGI. The V gene lost 9 bases and the J gene lost 1 base, with 6 bases spanning the gap. CDR3 size: 11 residues. CDR3 loop: CASVRNTEAFF. The CDR3 DNA is TGTGCCAGTGTCCGGAACACTGAAGCTTTCTTT.

This chain joins TRBV19 and TRBJ1-6; TRBD1 matches at 8 bases. CDR1 and CDR2 from the germline V gene are LNHDA and SQIVND (reference sequence). The V and J ends lost 4 bases and 10 bases, in that order; junction bases with no gene match: 6. This CDR3 spans 14 amino acids. As DNA, the CDR3 is TGTGCCAGTAGTACACAGGGGGTCAGCTCACCCCTCCACTTT. It specifies CASSTQGVSSPLHF.